This T cell receptor beta chain was found in a study of cytotoxic CD8 clonotypes in ibrutinib-treated CLL. Study background: Partial response was seen in about 24 patients and complete response in 2; after median about 70 months, roughly 14 stayed remitted, roughly 12 progressed.

This CDR3 region has 15 residues. V gave up 1 base and J gave up 2 bases, with 13 bases separating them. From germline, CDR1 is SGHDT and CDR2 YYEEEE. Only in-frame clones appear in the TCRdb table, and some are missing; sequencing was by immunoSEQ multiplex PCR. This sample has tens of thousands of clones, with 62% found just once. The sample was PBMCs, taken before ibrutinib treatment. This receptor was identified in a human donor with chronic lymphocytic leukemia. The chain employs TRBV5-6 and TRBJ2-7; D is undetermined. The CDR3 loop is CASSLISYPAYEQYF. CDR3 DNA sequence: TGTGCCAGCAGCTTGATCAGCTACCCTGCCTACGAGCAGTACTTC.